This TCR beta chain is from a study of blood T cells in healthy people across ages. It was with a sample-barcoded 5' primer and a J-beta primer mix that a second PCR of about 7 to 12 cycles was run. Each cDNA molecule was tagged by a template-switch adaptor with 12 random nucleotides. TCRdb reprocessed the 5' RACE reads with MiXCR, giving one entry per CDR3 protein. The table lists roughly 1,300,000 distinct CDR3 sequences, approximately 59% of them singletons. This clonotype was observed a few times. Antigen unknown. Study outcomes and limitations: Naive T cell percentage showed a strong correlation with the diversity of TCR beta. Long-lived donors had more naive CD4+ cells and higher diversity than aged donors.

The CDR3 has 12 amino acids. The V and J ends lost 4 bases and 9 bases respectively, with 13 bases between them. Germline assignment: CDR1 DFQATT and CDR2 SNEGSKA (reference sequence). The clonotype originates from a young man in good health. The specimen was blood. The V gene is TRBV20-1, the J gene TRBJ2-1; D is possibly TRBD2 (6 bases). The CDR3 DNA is TGCAGTGCTACCGATTTAGCGGCTGAGCAGTTCTTC. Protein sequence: CSATDLAAEQFF.